A selection of T cell receptor beta chains follows, all from one sample in a study of T cells in Graves' hyperthyroidism and ophthalmopathy. One entry per CDR3 protein, called by TCRdb with MiXCR from the multiplex PCR reads. The sample has approximately 600,000 distinct CDR3 sequences; approximately 15% are singletons. The sequenced sample consisted of blood. Source of these receptors: a woman in her 30s with Graves' hyperthyroidism that later progressed to Graves' ophthalmopathy. The CDR3 runs from the conserved cysteine through the conserved F or W. Fields, in order: clone size, V gene, J gene, D gene, CDR3 protein, CDR3 DNA. The D gene is left open where the match is weak. Clone size appears in some rows only: once, few, many, or a class for an expanded clone.

>many|TRBV24-1|TRBJ2-3|TRBD1
CATSDSKGTGTDTQYF
TGTGCCACCAGTGATTCCAAAGGGACAGGGACAGATACGCAGTATTTT
>many|TRBV10-2|TRBJ2-1|NA
CASISRWNEQFF
TGCGCCAGCATTTCCCGTTGGAATGAGCAGTTCTTC
>NA|TRBV6-1|TRBJ1-5|NA
CATQGGRSNQPQHF
TGTGCCACCCAGGGAGGGAGAAGCAATCAGCCCCAGCATTTT
>many|TRBV30|TRBJ2-7|NA
CAWSSWGRALRGNEQYF
TGTGCCTGGAGTTCTTGGGGGAGAGCGCTGAGGGGTAACGAGCAGTACTTC
>many|TRBV10-3|TRBJ1-1|NA
CAISEPDRKAFF
TGTGCCATCAGTGAACCCGACAGGAAAGCTTTCTTT
>many|TRBV7-8|TRBJ1-5|NA
CASSLGAVTIPYSNQPQHF
TGTGCCAGCAGCTTAGGTGCAGTAACCATCCCCTATAGCAATCAGCCCCAGCATTTT
>many|TRBV6-1|TRBJ2-1|NA
CASCPGDRNEQFF
TGTGCCAGCTGCCCTGGGGATAGGAATGAGCAGTTCTTC
>many|TRBV7-8|TRBJ2-7|TRBD1
CASSVPGQGVFEQYF
TGTGCCAGCAGCGTCCCGGGACAGGGTGTGTTCGAGCAGTACTTC
>many|TRBV5-1|TRBJ2-3|TRBD2
CASSPGLAGPTDTQYF
TGCGCCAGCAGTCCGGGACTAGCGGGGCCGACGGATACGCAGTATTTT
>many|TRBV9|TRBJ1-1|NA
CASSVEAGGRFEAFF
TGTGCCAGCAGCGTAGAGGCAGGAGGACGCTTTGAAGCTTTCTTT
>few|TRBV20-1|TRBJ1-5|NA
CSARESTGVNPQHF
TGCAGTGCTAGAGAGTCGACAGGCGTCAATCCCCAGCATTTT
>few|TRBV4-1|TRBJ2-2|TRBD2
CASSLRAGDTGELFF
TGCGCCAGCAGCCTCCGGGCGGGGGACACCGGGGAGCTGTTTTTT
>many|TRBV6-1|TRBJ2-2|NA
CAPEWGELFF
TGTGCCCCGGAATGGGGGGAGCTGTTTTTT
>many|TRBV11-2|TRBJ2-1|TRBD2
CASSLETGTSGNRRNEQFF
TGTGCCAGCAGCTTAGAAACAGGGACTAGCGGGAACCGAAGGAATGAGCAGTTCTTC
>many|TRBV20-1|TRBJ2-3|TRBD2
CSATPERESTDTQYF
TGCAGTGCTACCCCGGAGCGGGAGAGCACAGATACGCAGTATTTT
>NA|TRBV4-1|TRBJ2-1|TRBD2
CAGAGGTSSYNEQFF
TGCGCCGGGGCGGGAGGGACGAGCTCCTACAATGAGCAGTTCTTC
>NA|TRBV30|TRBJ1-6|TRBD1
CAWQGLGTGFSPLHF
TGTGCCTGGCAGGGGCTGGGGACAGGCTTTTCACCCCTCCACTTT
>few|TRBV27|TRBJ2-3|NA
CASSAHLEGQYF
TGTGCCAGCAGTGCCCACCTAGAAGGGCAGTATTTT
>many|TRBV2|TRBJ2-7|NA
CASSEFYEQYF
TGTGCCAGCAGTGAATTCTACGAGCAGTACTTC
>many|TRBV28|TRBJ2-5|TRBD2
CSSGRSGETQYF
TGTTCTAGCGGGAGGTCCGGAGAGACCCAGTACTTC
>few|TRBV10-3|TRBJ1-1|NA
CAINDSPNTDAFF
TGTGCCATCAACGACAGCCCGAACACTGATGCTTTCTTT
>NA|TRBV4-2|TRBJ1-5|NA
CASSQNPGVLPQPQHF
TGTGCCAGCAGCCAAAACCCGGGAGTCCTCCCTCAGCCCCAGCATTTT
>NA|TRBV28|TRBJ1-1|NA
CASSLSPGKAFF
TGTGCCAGCAGTTTAAGTCCCGGGAAAGCTTTCTTT
>many|TRBV15|TRBJ2-1|TRBD2
CATSSETSGSPNEQFF
TGTGCCACCAGCTCAGAGACCAGCGGGAGCCCCAATGAGCAGTTCTTC
>few|TRBV30|TRBJ2-5|TRBD1
CAWVPGQGWETQYF
TGTGCCTGGGTTCCGGGACAGGGGTGGGAGACCCAGTACTTC
>many|TRBV28|TRBJ1-1|NA
CASSLASGMNTEAFF
TGTGCCAGCAGTTTAGCTTCAGGGATGAACACTGAAGCTTTCTTT
>NA|TRBV9|TRBJ1-5|NA
CASSITTDQPQHF
TGTGCCAGCAGCATAACGACAGATCAGCCCCAGCATTTT
>many|TRBV28|TRBJ1-2|NA
CASSPNKRGYTF
TGTGCCAGCAGTCCAAACAAACGGGGCTACACCTTC
>many|TRBV3-1|TRBJ2-1|NA
CASSSNIPAVSSYNEQFF
TGTGCCAGCAGCTCGAACATCCCAGCGGTTAGCTCCTACAATGAGCAGTTCTTC
>NA|TRBV7-2|TRBJ2-5|NA
CASQALAFLYQEIQYF
TGTGCCAGCCAAGCTTTGGCATTCTTGTACCAAGAGATCCAGTACTTC
>many|TRBV19|TRBJ1-1|TRBD1
CASSTGQAQHTEAFF
TGTGCCAGTAGTACAGGACAGGCTCAGCACACTGAAGCTTTCTTT
>many|TRBV10-3|TRBJ1-2|NA
CAISAQQGGNGYTF
TGTGCCATCAGCGCCCAACAGGGAGGGAATGGCTACACCTTC
>few|TRBV27|TRBJ2-3|TRBD2
CATLAGGGDTQYF
TGTGCCACCCTAGCGGGAGGGGGAGATACGCAGTATTTT
>many|TRBV10-3|TRBJ2-7|TRBD2
CAISDPTSGSGEGTYEQYF
TGTGCCATCAGTGATCCGACTAGCGGGAGTGGGGAAGGGACCTACGAGCAGTACTTC
>many|TRBV5-1|TRBJ2-1|NA
CASSYTVGGNEQFF
TGCGCCAGCAGCTATACCGTCGGGGGTAATGAGCAGTTCTTC
>many|TRBV12-3/TRBV12-4|TRBJ2-5|TRBD2
CASSSRGGETQYF
TGTGCCAGCAGTTCCCGGGGGGGAGAGACCCAGTACTTC
>NA|TRBV28|TRBJ1-2|TRBD1
CASSLQGANYGYTF
TGTGCCAGCAGTTTACAGGGGGCTAACTATGGCTACACCTTC
>few|TRBV27|TRBJ2-3|NA
CASSFQRFRDTEPDTQYF
TGTGCCAGCAGTTTTCAAAGGTTTAGGGACACCGAGCCTGATACGCAGTATTTT
>many|TRBV19|TRBJ1-2|NA
CASRPGMGAAGYTF
TGTGCCAGTAGGCCCGGAATGGGGGCGGCTGGCTACACCTTC
>NA|TRBV5-1|TRBJ2-3|TRBD2
CASSFRRGSTDTQYF
TGCGCCAGCAGCTTCAGGCGGGGGAGCACAGATACGCAGTATTTT
>few|TRBV18|TRBJ1-1|NA
CASTPKGMNTEAFF
TGTGCCAGCACACCGAAAGGGATGAACACTGAAGCTTTCTTT
>many|TRBV11-3|TRBJ2-1|TRBD1
CASSLDRVGQGASDEQFF
TGTGCCAGCAGCTTAGATCGAGTAGGACAGGGGGCGAGCGATGAGCAGTTCTTC
>few|TRBV20-1|TRBJ2-7|NA
CSARVPAYEQYF
TGCAGTGCTAGAGTCCCGGCCTACGAGCAGTACTTC
>few|TRBV29-1|TRBJ2-3|TRBD1
CSVELTGGASDTQYF
TGCAGCGTGGAGCTGACAGGGGGCGCATCCGATACGCAGTATTTT
>many|TRBV24-1|TRBJ2-1|TRBD2
CASIAGGIGEQFF
TGTGCCAGCATAGCGGGAGGAATAGGTGAGCAGTTCTTC
>many|TRBV28|TRBJ2-7|TRBD1
CASSGGGTGSYEQYF
TGTGCCAGCAGTGGGGGCGGGACAGGTTCCTACGAGCAGTACTTC
>NA|TRBV5-6|TRBJ1-1|TRBD1
CASSLTGGFTEAFF
TGTGCCAGCAGCTTAACAGGGGGCTTTACTGAAGCTTTCTTT